This T cell receptor (beta chain) was documented in a study of blood T cell repertoires in COVID-19. Between the trimmed V and J ends, which lost 3 bases and 2 bases, there was a span of 8 bases. The CDR3 length is 13 residues. The germline CDR1 and CDR2 sequences are MDHEN and SYDVKM. Here immunoSEQ multiplex PCR was the method, and the copy in TCRdb shows in-frame clones only, minus some. The sample consists of under 75,000 clones, approximately 81% of them appearing once. The TCR sequence derives from a man between 60 and 70 years old with COVID-19, enrolled during active disease. Sequencing was done on a sample of peripheral blood. The genes are TRBV28 and TRBJ2-7; D ambiguous. The CDR3 DNA sequence: TGTGCCAGCAGTTTTTACATAACCTACGAGCAGTACTTC. It codes for CASSFYITYEQYF.